The clone carrying this T cell receptor beta chain was seen a few times. Its antigen is still unknown. Germline V gives CDR1 SGHAT, CDR2 FQNNGV. The CDR3 contains 15 residues. The junction had 16 bases not matched to a gene; V was cut back by 2 bases and J by 15 bases. Unsorted bulk tissue (about 18-32 mg) underwent RNA and DNA co-extraction. These data are taken from a study of tumor-infiltrating lymphocytes in primary liver carcinoma. The study, taken as a whole, reports: Compared with blood, tumor repertoires held significantly more in their top 250 clones.

Reverse transcription of about 0.5 ug total RNA with a constant-region primer produced TCR beta cDNA. TCR beta libraries came from three nested multiplex PCR rounds using slightly modified ARM-PCR. It was with TRBV1-TRBV30 forward primers and a C-beta reverse primer that the first two PCR rounds were run, at approximately 10 cycles each. TCRdb re-called the multiplex PCR reads with MiXCR, one entry per CDR3 protein. The sample contains approximately 79,000 distinct CDR3 sequences, about 72% of which appear only once. The sequenced material came from liver tumor tissue from sampling region 4. As for subset: tumor region T4, right-lateral pole. The TCR sequence derives from a man in his forties with primary liver carcinoma and hepatitis B virus infection. V is TRBV11-2 and J is TRBJ2-1; TRBD2 matches at 7 bases. This CDR3 reads CASSLSAGVDWESFF. In DNA form, the CDR3 reads TGTGCCAGCAGCTTAAGTGCGGGAGTGGACTGGGAGTCGTTCTTC. Drawing the rest from reference TRBV11-2 and TRBJ2-1, the complete variable domain is EAGVAQSPRYKIIEKRQSVAFWCNPISGHATLYWYQQILGQGPKLLIQFQNNGVVDDSQLPKDRFSAERLKGVDSTLKIQPAKLEDSAVYLCASSLSAGVDWESFFGPGTRLTVL.